The 28 T cell receptor beta chains below come from one sample, sequenced in a study of blood T cell repertoires in COVID-19. Measured with immunoSEQ multiplex PCR; TCRdb has only the in-frame clones, and not every one. The table has over 100,000 clones, 65% to 85% seen once. Source material: peripheral blood. These receptor sequences come from a woman between 65 and 79 years old with acute or convalescent COVID-19.

This chain links TRBV19 with TRBJ2-1; 7 bases agree with TRBD1. The CDR3 has 14 amino acids. Per germline, CDR1 LNHDA and CDR2 SQIVND (reference sequence). Losses at the gene ends were 6 bases for V and 3 bases for J; bases not matched to a gene: 5. CDR3 sequence: CASRGAGGYNEQFF. The CDR3, as DNA: TGTGCCAGTAGAGGGGCAGGGGGCTACAATGAGCAGTTCTTC.

The chain joins TRBV6-5 to TRBJ2-3; TRBD2 matches at 9 bases. This CDR3 has 13 residues. J lost 1 base, V lost 8 bases, and 1 base had no gene match. From germline, CDR1 is MNHEY and CDR2 SVGAGI. CDR3 DNA: TGTGCCAGCGGCGGGGGGGGCACAGATACGCAGTATTTT. It codes for CASGGGGTDTQYF.

The V gene is TRBV24-1, the J gene TRBJ1-2; D is ambiguous. V was pared by 6 bases and J by 4 bases, with 8 bases between. This CDR3 comprises 12 residues. CDR1 and CDR2 from the germline V gene are KGHDR and SFDVKD. The DNA for the CDR3 is TGTGCCACCAGTCCCGGGAGCTATGGCTACACCTTC. Translated, it gives CATSPGSYGYTF.

The V gene is TRBV7-6, the J gene TRBJ2-3, with 9 bases aligning to TRBD2. The CDR3 runs to 15 residues. V shed 2 bases, J shed 3 bases, and the junction held 3 bases outside the gene matches. CDR1 and CDR2 (germline): SGHVS, FNYEAQ. The CDR3 region is CASSLWLAGTDTQYF. The CDR3 DNA sequence: TGTGCCAGCAGCTTATGGCTAGCGGGAACAGATACGCAGTATTTT.

This chain joins TRBV19 and TRBJ1-1; TRBD1 might be the D (6 bases). Deletions cut 7 bases from V and 1 base from J, with 13 bases between. CDR1 and CDR2 (germline): LNHDA, SQIVND (reference sequence). The CDR3 is 14 residues long. The DNA of the CDR3 is TGTGCCAGTACCCCCGGACAGACGAACACTGAAGCTTTCTTT. This sequence encodes CASTPGQTNTEAFF.

The chain carries TRBV7-3 and TRBJ2-2, with 9 bases matching TRBD1. J lost 4 bases, V lost 6 bases, and 9 bases had no gene match. CDR3 length: 16 amino acids. Germline V gene data show CDR1 as SGHTA and CDR2 as FQGTGA. CDR3 nucleotides: TGTGCCAGCAGTTCCCCGACAGGGGGAATCACCGGGGAGCTGTTTTTT. Translating it yields CASSSPTGGITGELFF. The full variable domain, rest sourced from reference TRBV7-3 and TRBJ2-2, is GAGVSQTPSNKVTEKGKYVELRCDPISGHTALYWYRQSLGQGPEFLIYFQGTGAADDSGLPNDRFFAVRPEGSVSTLKIQRTERGDSAVYLCASSSPTGGITGELFFGEGSRLTVL.

The V and J genes are TRBV13 and TRBJ2-5, with 14 bases that match TRBD2. The V gene end was trimmed by 8 bases and the J gene end by 5 bases; junction bases not matched to a gene: 7. Germline V CDR1 and CDR2: PRHDT, FYEKMQ (reference sequence). The CDR3 is made up of 15 amino acids. CDR3 bases: TGTGCCAGCGGGACTAGCGGGGGATTTCGCGAGACCCAGTACTTC. Its translation is CASGTSGGFRETQYF. The full variable domain, its missing parts supplied by reference TRBV13 and TRBJ2-5, is AAGVIQSPRHLIKEKRETATLKCYPIPRHDTVYWYQQGPGQDPQFLISFYEKMQSDKGSIPDRFSAQQFSDYHSELNMSSLELGDSALYFCASGTSGGFRETQYFGPGTRLLVL.

This rearrangement joins TRBV5-1 to TRBJ1-4, with D perhaps TRBD1 (5 bases). The CDR3 is made up of 13 amino acids. CDR1 and CDR2 (germline): SGHRS, YFSETQ. V lost 3 bases and J 6 bases, leaving 9 bases between the germline ends. Here the CDR3 DNA reads TGCGCCAGCAGCTCCAGGGTGGATGAAAAACTGTTTTTT. It is translated as CASSSRVDEKLFF.

The chain has TRBV9 and TRBJ2-3, with 13 nucleotides matching TRBD2. The CDR3 consists of 21 residues. V shed 4 bases, J shed 1 base, and the junction held 18 bases outside the gene matches. In germline, CDR1 is SGDLS, CDR2 YYNGEE. DNA of the CDR3: TGTGCCAGCAGCCCCCTGACTAGCGGGGGGCCAAGCCCCAGGCGCACAGATACGCAGTATTTT. This codes for CASSPLTSGGPSPRRTDTQYF.

In its sample, this clone was seen a few times. The CDR3 DNA reads as TGCAGCGTTGTGGCTAGAGGTGAGCAGTTCTTC. It encodes CSVVARGEQFF. The chain recombines TRBV29-1 with TRBJ2-1; no clear D. The V and J ends lost 4 bases and 9 bases respectively, with 10 bases between them. Germline lookup yields CDR1 SQVTM and CDR2 ANQGSEA. This CDR3 region has 11 residues.

This clone was picked up one time. The J gene is TRBJ2-7, the V gene TRBV19; TRBD1 is a possible D gene (5 bases). V was trimmed by 5 bases and J by 0 bases, leaving 14 bases between them. Germline CDR1 reads LNHDA; CDR2 reads SQIVND (reference sequence). This CDR3 is built from 15 residues. CDR3 residues: CASSDDSLFSYEQYF. The CDR3 DNA is TGTGCCAGTAGTGACGACAGTTTATTCTCCTACGAGCAGTACTTC. The complete variable domain, with remaining parts taken from reference TRBV19 and TRBJ2-7, reads DGGITQSPKYLFRKEGQNVTLSCEQNLNHDAMYWYRQDPGQGLRLIYYSQIVNDFQKGDIAEGYSVSREKKESFPLTVTSAQKNPTAFYLCASSDDSLFSYEQYFGPGTRLTVT.

The rearrangement joins TRBV2 to TRBJ1-1; D not certain. The CDR3 spans 11 residues. V lost 4 bases to trimming and J lost 3 bases, with 3 bases between them. The germline gives CDR1 SNHLY, CDR2 FYNNEI. DNA of the CDR3: TGTGCCAGCAGTGGAGACACTGAAGCTTTCTTT. Its protein is CASSGDTEAFF.

The chain employs TRBV3-1 (or the pseudogene TRBV3-2) and TRBJ1-5; TRBD1 matches at 8 bases. CDR1 is LGHDT, CDR2 YNNKEL, per germline (reference sequence). The V and J ends lost 3 bases and 7 bases, in that order; junction bases with no gene match: 2. CDR3 length: 13 residues. The chain's CDR3 is CASSHGQGQPQHF. As DNA, the CDR3 is TGTGCCAGCAGCCATGGACAGGGCCAGCCCCAGCATTTT.

The CDR3 reads CATWDRGSGYTF. In DNA form, the CDR3 reads TGTGCCACCTGGGACAGGGGATCCGGCTACACCTTC. The chain couples TRBV6-5 to TRBJ1-2, with 10 positions matching TRBD1. Losses at the gene ends were 10 bases for V and 8 bases for J; bases not matched to a gene: 7. The CDR3 loop spans 12 amino acids. Germline loops: CDR1 MNHEY, CDR2 SVGAGI.

The chain is built from TRBV27 and TRBJ1-2, with D possibly being TRBD1 (5 bases). Germline assignment: CDR1 MNHEY and CDR2 SMNVEV (reference sequence). There are 13 residues in the CDR3. The V and J ends lost 4 bases and 4 bases respectively, with 10 bases between them. The CDR3 nucleotides read TGTGCCAGCAGTTCAGGGAACATCTATGGCTACACCTTC. Translated, it gives CASSSGNIYGYTF.

This clone was found once. As DNA, the CDR3 is TGTGCCAGCAGCCACAGTCAGACCGGGAATGAGCAGTTCTTC. As protein: CASSHSQTGNEQFF. The rearrangement uses TRBV3-1 (or the pseudogene TRBV3-2) and TRBJ2-1; no definite D call. V gave up 3 bases and J gave up 7 bases, with 13 bases separating them. Germline CDR1 and CDR2: LGHDT and YNNKEL (reference sequence). This CDR3 contains 14 residues.

V and J are TRBV5-5 and TRBJ1-5, with a tentative D call TRBD1 (5 bases). This CDR3 contains 17 residues. V was clipped by 4 bases and J by 7 bases, with 24 bases between them. The germline V gene encodes CDR1 SGHKS and CDR2 YYEKEE (reference sequence). As DNA, the CDR3 is TGTGCCAGCAGCCCGTACGATGGGTGGGGCGTGGAGCAGCCCCAGCATTTT. Its translation is CASSPYDGWGVEQPQHF.

This clone has a single count. The chain couples TRBV6-6 to TRBJ1-5; D gene unclear. Germline lookup yields CDR1 MNHNY and CDR2 SVGAGI (reference sequence). The CDR3 consists of 13 residues. V was clipped by 4 bases and J by 7 bases, with 11 bases between them. CDR3 coding DNA: TGTGCCAGCAGTTCCCTGGGCGGGCAGCCCCAGCATTTT. Its protein product is CASSSLGGQPQHF.

The CDR3 loop is CASTTRVSGTDTQYF. The DNA for the CDR3 is TGTGCCAGTACTACCCGGGTCTCGGGCACAGATACGCAGTATTTT. This chain links TRBV21-1 with TRBJ2-3; TRBD2, the table's D call, was not compared with the DNA. TRBV21-1 represents a pseudogene. The CDR3 spans 15 residues.

This sequence joins TRBV9 and TRBJ2-1; TRBD1 agrees at 8 bases. This CDR3 is built from 15 residues. Germline V lookup: CDR1 SGDLS, CDR2 YYNGEE. Trimming removed 0 bases from V and 8 bases from J; junction bases left unmatched: 7. CDR3 loop: CASSVATGGSHEQFF. CDR3 coding DNA: TGTGCCAGCAGCGTAGCTACAGGGGGTAGCCATGAGCAGTTCTTC.

In this sample, this clone turned up a few times. The rearrangement links TRBV4-2 to TRBJ2-2; 8 bases match TRBD2. The V segment lost 0 bases and the J segment 4 bases; nucleotides outside the gene matches: 10. The CDR3 runs to 18 residues. Germline CDR1 reads LGHNA; CDR2 reads YNFKEQ. For the CDR3, the DNA is TGTGCCAGCAGCCAAGATCCAGCGGGAGCCGGCGGCACCGGGGAGCTGTTTTTT. Translated: CASSQDPAGAGGTGELFF.

J is TRBJ1-5 and V is TRBV5-1; 11 nucleotides align to TRBD1. The CDR3 is made up of 14 amino acids. V shed 4 bases and J 7 bases; nucleotides not matched to a gene: 4. Germline values: CDR1 SGHRS, CDR2 YFSETQ. This chain's CDR3 is CASSTGQGDQPQHF. The CDR3 DNA is TGCGCCAGCAGCACGGGACAGGGGGACCAGCCCCAGCATTTT.

The rearrangement uses TRBV27 and TRBJ2-1; the match to TRBD1 covers 8 bases. In germline, CDR1 is MNHEY, CDR2 SMNVEV (reference sequence). Losses at the gene ends were 6 bases for V and 0 bases for J; bases not matched to a gene: 7. There are 16 residues in the CDR3. The CDR3 loop reads CASSRRGLSSYNEQFF. CDR3 in DNA: TGTGCCAGCAGCCGCAGGGGGCTAAGCTCCTACAATGAGCAGTTCTTC.

The CDR3 protein is CATRVGEVVERDYGYTF. The CDR3 DNA sequence: TGTGCCACCAGGGTAGGGGAAGTCGTAGAAAGGGACTATGGCTACACCTTC. This chain links TRBV24-1 with TRBJ1-2, with a tentative D call TRBD1 (5 bases). The CDR3 is 17 amino acids. The germline V gene encodes CDR1 KGHDR and CDR2 SFDVKD. V was cut by 7 bases and J by 3 bases, with 23 bases left in between.

V usage is TRBV18 and J usage is TRBJ1-1; TRBD1 matches at 7 bases. The trim removed 0 bases at V and 4 bases at J, leaving 5 bases unmatched. The CDR3 is made up of 15 amino acids. Germline lookup yields CDR1 KGHSH and CDR2 LQKENI. The DNA for the CDR3 is TGTGCCAGCTCACCACCGTCACAGGGGACCACTGAAGCTTTCTTT. This gives the protein CASSPPSQGTTEAFF.

V is TRBV5-4 and J is TRBJ2-2, with D possibly being TRBD1 (5 bases). Trimming shortened V by 9 bases and J by 6 bases, and 12 bases separated the two germline ends. This CDR3 region has 12 residues. Germline V CDR1 and CDR2: SGHNT, YYREEE (reference sequence). The chain's CDR3 is CATSLGPGELFF. CDR3 bases: TGTGCCACCTCACTGGGGCCCGGGGAGCTGTTTTTT.

The chain joins TRBV5-1 to TRBJ2-7; D not certain. The CDR3 runs 13 residues. The V end lost 1 base, the J end lost 6 bases, and 11 bases lay between the germline ends. The germline gives CDR1 SGHRS, CDR2 YFSETQ. The chain's CDR3 is CASSLYSYGEQYF. DNA for the CDR3: TGCGCCAGCAGCTTGTATTCGTACGGCGAGCAGTACTTC.

The chain has TRBV6-1 and TRBJ1-5, with 7 nucleotides matching TRBD1. The CDR3 covers 14 residues. The germline CDR1 and CDR2 sequences are MNHNS and SASEGT. V lost 2 bases to trimming and J lost 7 bases; unmatched junction nucleotides: 5. For the CDR3, the DNA is TGTGCCAGCAGTGAAAGGGCAGGGGGGCAGCCCCAGCATTTT. Amino acid sequence: CASSERAGGQPQHF.